The 17 T cell receptor beta chains reported below all come from one sample, sequenced in a study of blood T cell repertoires in COVID-19. Here immunoSEQ multiplex PCR was the method, and the copy in TCRdb shows in-frame clones only, minus some. The data contain 50,000 to 60,000 clones, roughly 86% of them singletons. Source material: peripheral blood. These TCRs come from a man aged 40-55 years with COVID-19, enrolled during active disease.

The genes are TRBV7-9 and TRBJ1-2, with D unresolved. Germline CDR1 and CDR2: SEHNR and FQNEAQ (reference sequence). The CDR3 covers 18 residues. Trimming removed 5 bases from V and 0 bases from J, with 22 bases in between. Written as DNA, the CDR3 is TGTGCCAGCAGCCCCGGTTTAGTGAGGCCCCAAGCTAACTATGGCTACACCTTC. Translated: CASSPGLVRPQANYGYTF.

In its sample, this clone was seen a few times. The DNA of the CDR3 is TGCGCCAGCAGTCAATATCCTCGACCCAGGGGGAGAAATGAAAAACTGTTTTTT. Its translation: CASSQYPRPRGRNEKLFF. The chain uses TRBV23-1 and TRBJ1-4, with 7 positions matching TRBD1. TRBV23-1 is treated as an ORF (open reading frame) with a function not yet certain. The CDR3 length is 18 residues. V shed 1 base and J 5 bases; nucleotides not matched to a gene: 13.

The chain uses TRBV28 and TRBJ1-4, with a tentative D call TRBD1 (6 bases). The V end was cut by 3 bases, the J end by 14 bases, with 16 bases between. Germline V gene sequence: CDR1 MDHEN, CDR2 SYDVKM. The CDR3 is 13 amino acids. The CDR3 region is CASSFRTVTWLFF. The CDR3 bases are TGTGCCAGCAGTTTCAGGACAGTTACCTGGCTGTTTTTT.

In its sample, this clone was seen a few times. The chain carries TRBV27 and TRBJ2-1; the D gene is possibly TRBD2 (6 bases). The V end was cut by 4 bases, the J end by 2 bases, with 9 bases between. Germline assignment: CDR1 MNHEY and CDR2 SMNVEV (reference sequence). The CDR3 loop spans 14 amino acids. The CDR3 protein is CASSSSAPYNEQFF. Here the CDR3 DNA reads TGTGCCAGCAGTTCTAGCGCCCCCTACAATGAGCAGTTCTTC.

The chain carries TRBV18 and TRBJ2-2; possible D gene TRBD1, 6 bases. Trimming took off 4 bases at V and 2 bases at J, with 8 bases between the two ends. CDR1 and CDR2 from the germline V gene are KGHSH and LQKENI. This CDR3 has 14 residues. CDR3 coding DNA: TGTGCCAGCTCACGGGACACCAACACCGGGGAGCTGTTTTTT. Residues: CASSRDTNTGELFF.

This clone showed up just a few times. This chain joins TRBV7-8 and TRBJ1-3; D is undetermined. This CDR3 has 17 residues. Trimming pared 1 base from V and 0 bases from J, leaving 13 bases between. Germline CDR1 is SGHVS and CDR2 is FQNEAQ. For the CDR3, the DNA is TGTGCCAGCAGCTTAGGAGGGAGAGGGCACTCTGGAAACACCATATATTTT. Its translation: CASSLGGRGHSGNTIYF.

The chain joins TRBV24-1 to TRBJ2-3; possibly TRBD2 for D (5 bases). V was shortened by 4 bases and J by 4 bases, with 14 bases between the two germline ends. Germline loops: CDR1 KGHDR, CDR2 SFDVKD. The CDR3 is 15 residues long. The CDR3 DNA reads TGTGCCACCAGTGACCCGATTAAGGGAGCAGATACGCAGTATTTT. It encodes CATSDPIKGADTQYF.

The chain has TRBV5-4 and TRBJ1-2, with 7 bases identical to TRBD1. Germline CDR1 and CDR2: SGHNT and YYREEE (reference sequence). The CDR3 has 13 residues. Germline trimming cut 4 bases from V and 4 bases from J; bases unmatched to any gene: 4. This CDR3 is CASSPGQLYGYTF. The CDR3 bases are TGTGCCAGCAGCCCGGGACAGCTCTATGGCTACACCTTC.

The chain couples TRBV5-5 to TRBJ1-6; 9 positions match TRBD1. The CDR3 consists of 16 residues. The germline V gene encodes CDR1 SGHKS and CDR2 YYEKEE (reference sequence). V lost 2 bases and J lost 8; bases outside the gene matches: 8. DNA of the CDR3: TGTGCCAGCAGCTTCTACCGGGACAGGGCGGATTCACCCCTCCACTTT. This gives the protein CASSFYRDRADSPLHF.

The chain is built from TRBV27 and TRBJ1-2; TRBD1 aligns across 9 bases. The ends lost 5 bases at V and 4 bases at J; junction bases unmatched: 8. Germline-derived CDR1 and CDR2 are MNHEY and SMNVEV (reference sequence). The CDR3 runs 15 residues. CDR3 nucleotide sequence: TGTGCCAGCAGTCCCGGGACAGGGAGCCCCTATGGCTACACCTTC. Protein sequence: CASSPGTGSPYGYTF.

The chain carries TRBV9 and TRBJ1-3; 7 nucleotides line up with TRBD1. The germline V gene encodes CDR1 SGDLS and CDR2 YYNGEE. The V gene end was trimmed by 3 bases and the J gene end by 0 bases; junction bases not matched to a gene: 3. This CDR3 region has 15 residues. The DNA for the CDR3 is TGTGCCAGCAGCGCGGGGACAGTCTCTGGAAACACCATATATTTT. It specifies CASSAGTVSGNTIYF.

The chain's CDR3 is CASSQDTGFYNEQFF. CDR3 DNA: TGTGCCAGCAGCCAAGACACGGGTTTCTACAATGAGCAGTTCTTC. The chain uses TRBV14 and TRBJ2-1, with D unresolved. The length of the CDR3 is 15 residues. The ends were cut back, 0 bases at V and 3 bases at J, with 9 bases in the middle. Germline lookup yields CDR1 SGHDN and CDR2 FVKESK.

The chain combines TRBV6-1 with TRBJ2-1, with 9 bases aligning to TRBD2. This CDR3 is 15 amino acids long. The junction had 7 bases not matched to a gene; V was cut back by 2 bases and J by 8 bases. Germline CDR1 reads MNHNS; CDR2 reads SASEGT. CDR3 amino acids: CASSESLAGGYEQFF. CDR3 bases: TGTGCCAGCAGTGAATCTTTGGCGGGGGGGTATGAGCAGTTCTTC.

The CDR3, as DNA: TGCGCCAGCAGATTAGGGACAGGAGAGACCCAGTACTTC. It specifies CASRLGTGETQYF. This rearrangement joins TRBV5-1 to TRBJ2-5; TRBD1 aligns across 8 bases. CDR3 length equals 13 residues. With V trimmed by 5 bases and J by 4 bases, 4 bases remained unmatched. Germline CDR1 is SGHRS and CDR2 is YFSETQ.

This sequence joins TRBV6-1 and TRBJ2-3, with 7 bases fitting TRBD2. V shed 4 bases and J 4 bases; nucleotides not matched to a gene: 11. CDR1 MNHNS and CDR2 SASEGT come from the germline V gene. This CDR3 is 16 amino acids long. The CDR3 here is CASSARSIGRADTQYF. The CDR3, as DNA: TGTGCCAGCAGTGCTCGATCTATTGGGAGGGCAGATACGCAGTATTTT.

The J gene is TRBJ2-5, the V gene TRBV18; TRBD2 might be the D (6 bases). Germline loops: CDR1 KGHSH, CDR2 LQKENI. Trimming cost V 3 bases and J 5 bases, with 10 bases left between them. This CDR3 is built from 13 residues. CDR3 loop: CASSPSGSETQYF. The CDR3 coding sequence is TGTGCCAGCTCACCGAGCGGGTCGGAGACCCAGTACTTC. The variable domain in full, completed from reference TRBV18 and TRBJ2-5, reads NAGVMQNPRHLVRRRGQEARLRCSPMKGHSHVYWYRQLPEEGLKFMVYLQKENIIDESGMPKERFSAEFPKEGPSILRIQQVVRGDSAAYFCASSPSGSETQYFGPGTRLLVL.

The chain is built from TRBV13 and TRBJ2-2, with D possibly being TRBD1 (6 bases). With 3 bases removed from V and 1 base from J, the gap between germline ends came to 12 bases. The length of the CDR3 is 16 residues. The germline CDR1 and CDR2 sequences are PRHDT and FYEKMQ (reference sequence). CDR3 sequence reads: CASSLATGLNTGELFF. Written as DNA, the CDR3 is TGTGCCAGCAGCTTGGCCACAGGGTTGAACACCGGGGAGCTGTTTTTT. Based on the CDR3 plus reference TRBV13 and TRBJ2-2, the full variable domain is AAGVIQSPRHLIKEKRETATLKCYPIPRHDTVYWYQQGPGQDPQFLISFYEKMQSDKGSIPDRFSAQQFSDYHSELNMSSLELGDSALYFCASSLATGLNTGELFFGEGSRLTVL.